The clone carrying this T cell receptor (beta chain) was counted ten times or more. The CDR3 contains 15 residues. Germline trimming cut 4 bases from V and 3 bases from J; bases unmatched to any gene: 8. From germline, CDR1 is KGHSY and CDR2 FQNENV. The source of the sample is a study of blood T cell repertoires in COVID-19. Assignment of participants to cohorts was predicated upon participant-reported clinical history. The repertoire was sequenced with immunoSEQ multiplex PCR; TCRdb's copy has only in-frame clones and lacks some. The table shows 470,000 or so clones, with roughly 85% occurring only once.

The TCR comes from a woman between 18 and 29 years old with acute COVID-19. The sequenced sample was PBMCs or T cells enriched from blood (not recorded which). The chain carries TRBV16 and TRBJ2-7, with TRBD1 matching over 8 bases. Here the CDR3 DNA reads TGTGCCAGCAGCCTTATTGGACAGGGCGGCTACGAGCAGTACTTC. This sequence encodes CASSLIGQGGYEQYF.